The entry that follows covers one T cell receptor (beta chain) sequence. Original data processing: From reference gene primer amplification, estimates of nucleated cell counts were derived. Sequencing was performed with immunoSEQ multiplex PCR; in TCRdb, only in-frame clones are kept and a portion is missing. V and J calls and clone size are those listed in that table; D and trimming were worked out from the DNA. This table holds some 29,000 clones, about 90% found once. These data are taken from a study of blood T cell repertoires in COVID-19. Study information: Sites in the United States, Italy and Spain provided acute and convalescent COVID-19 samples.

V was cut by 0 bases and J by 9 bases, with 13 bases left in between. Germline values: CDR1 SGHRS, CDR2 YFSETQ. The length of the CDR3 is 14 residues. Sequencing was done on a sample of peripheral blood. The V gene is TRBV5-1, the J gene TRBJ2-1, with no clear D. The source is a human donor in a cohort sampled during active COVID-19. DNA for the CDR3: TGCGCCAGCAGCTTGGCCACACAACGAGGTGAGCAGTTCTTC. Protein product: CASSLATQRGEQFF.